The clone carrying this TCR beta chain was counted only a few times. These data come from a study of Ad26.COV2.S vaccination and SARS-CoV-2 variants. The CDR3 spans 16 residues. Germline CDR1 and CDR2: SEHNR and FQNEAQ (reference sequence). V shed 5 bases and J shed 1 base, with 14 bases lying between them. Treatment described: some 19 received Ad26.COV2.S at low or high dose, single or two shots; 5 received placebo; per-sample allocation not given. Sampling was performed 63 days after the first vaccine or placebo injection. TCRdb's copy holds only in-frame clones and misses some; the assay was immunoSEQ multiplex PCR. Of a few hundred thousand clones listed, around 92% were seen once; the top ten hold about 1.7%.

Sample: peripheral blood, taken in a trial of Ad26.COV2.S vaccine versus placebo. This sequence originates from a person aged 18-60 years who received the Ad26.COV2.S COVID-19 vaccine or a placebo. V and J are TRBV7-9 and TRBJ2-2; D is ambiguous. The CDR3 reads CASSPKTIKNTGELFF. CDR3 sequence (DNA): TGTGCCAGCAGCCCGAAGACAATCAAGAACACCGGGGAGCTGTTTTTT.